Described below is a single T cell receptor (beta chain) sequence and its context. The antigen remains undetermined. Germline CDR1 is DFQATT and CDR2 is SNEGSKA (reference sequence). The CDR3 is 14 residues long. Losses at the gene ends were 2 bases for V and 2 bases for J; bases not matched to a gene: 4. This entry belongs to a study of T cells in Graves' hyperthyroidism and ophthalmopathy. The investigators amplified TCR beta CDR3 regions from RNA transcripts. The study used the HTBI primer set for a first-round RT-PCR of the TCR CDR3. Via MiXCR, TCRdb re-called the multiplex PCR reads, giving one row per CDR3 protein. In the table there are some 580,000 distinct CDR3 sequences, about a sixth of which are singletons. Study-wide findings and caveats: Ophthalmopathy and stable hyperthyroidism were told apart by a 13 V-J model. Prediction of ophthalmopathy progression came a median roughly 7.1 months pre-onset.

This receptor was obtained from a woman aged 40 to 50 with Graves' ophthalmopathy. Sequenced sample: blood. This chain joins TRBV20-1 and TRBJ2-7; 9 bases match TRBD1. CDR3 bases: TGCAGTGCTAGAAAGGGACAGGGAGCCTACGAGCAGTACTTC. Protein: CSARKGQGAYEQYF.